This entry lists 6 T cell receptor beta chains sequenced from one sample in a study of blood T cell repertoires in COVID-19. Generated by immunoSEQ multiplex PCR, the TCRdb table keeps only in-frame clones and is missing some. The sample lists fewer than 75,000 clones; more than 85% were seen once. The sequenced sample was peripheral blood. The receptors shown here come from a man aged 45-60 years with active COVID-19.

The genes are TRBV10-3 and TRBJ2-3; a possible D gene is TRBD2 (6 bases). Trimming stripped 7 bases from V and 5 bases from J, with 16 bases between. This CDR3 has 14 amino acids. Germline-derived CDR1 and CDR2 are ENHRY and SYGVKD. CDR3 amino acids: CAIKVSWEVDTQYF. The CDR3 DNA is TGTGCCATCAAGGTCTCTTGGGAGGTAGATACGCAGTATTTT.

As DNA, the CDR3 is TGTGCCAGCAGCCTTCCGGGGGTTTCACCCCTCCACTTT. The encoded protein is CASSLPGVSPLHF. This chain connects TRBV11-2 to TRBJ1-6, with D perhaps TRBD1 (5 bases). The CDR3 extends over 13 amino acids. Trimming stripped 5 bases from V and 9 bases from J, with 11 bases between. Germline CDR1 SGHAT, CDR2 FQNNGV.

The V gene is TRBV6-5, the J gene TRBJ2-2; TRBD1 aligns across 8 bases. Trimming took 8 bases from V and 3 from J; bases not matched to a gene: 8. The CDR3 covers 15 residues. The germline V gene has CDR1 MNHEY and CDR2 SVGAGI. CDR3 sequence reads: CASAETGADTGELFF. For the CDR3, the DNA is TGTGCCAGCGCAGAGACAGGGGCGGACACCGGGGAGCTGTTTTTT.

J is TRBJ2-7 and V is TRBV3-1 (or the pseudogene TRBV3-2); the D is unclear. The ends were cut back, 0 bases at V and 10 bases at J, with 7 bases in the middle. Germline values: CDR1 LGHDT, CDR2 YNNKEL (reference sequence). The CDR3 consists of 11 residues. The CDR3 loop is CASSQDRGQYF. CDR3 DNA: TGTGCCAGCAGCCAAGATCGAGGACAGTACTTC.

This sequence joins TRBV11-2 and TRBJ2-1; 14 bases align to TRBD2. Losses at the gene ends were 5 bases for V and 8 bases for J; bases not matched to a gene: 2. This CDR3 spans 14 amino acids. Germline CDR1 SGHAT, CDR2 FQNNGV. The CDR3 sequence is CASSGLAGGYEQFF. The CDR3 DNA follows: TGTGCCAGCAGCGGACTAGCGGGGGGATATGAGCAGTTCTTC.

V is TRBV5-1 and J is TRBJ2-2, with 12 nucleotides matching TRBD2. J lost 5 bases, V lost 1 base, and 6 bases had no gene match. The germline CDR1 and CDR2 sequences are SGHRS and YFSETQ. The CDR3 totals 17 residues. As DNA, the CDR3 is TGCGCCAGCAGCTTGTCTAGCGGGAGGGCCGGTACCGGGGAGCTGTTTTTT. Its translation is CASSLSSGRAGTGELFF.